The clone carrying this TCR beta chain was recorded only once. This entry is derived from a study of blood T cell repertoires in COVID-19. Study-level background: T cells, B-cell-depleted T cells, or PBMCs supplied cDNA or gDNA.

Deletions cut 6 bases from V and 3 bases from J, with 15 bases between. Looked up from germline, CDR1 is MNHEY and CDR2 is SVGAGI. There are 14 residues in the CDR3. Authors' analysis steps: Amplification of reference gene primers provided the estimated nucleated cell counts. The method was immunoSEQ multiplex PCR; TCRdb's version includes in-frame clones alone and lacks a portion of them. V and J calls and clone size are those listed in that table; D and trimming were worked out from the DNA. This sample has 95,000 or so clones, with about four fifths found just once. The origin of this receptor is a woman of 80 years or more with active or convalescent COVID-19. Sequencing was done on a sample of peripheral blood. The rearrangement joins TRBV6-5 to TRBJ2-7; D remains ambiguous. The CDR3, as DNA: TGTGCCAGCAGCCCAGGAAGACCCCTCTACGAGCAGTACTTC. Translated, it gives CASSPGRPLYEQYF.